This T cell receptor beta chain was sequenced in a study of CD8 T cells in ankylosing spondylitis. The CDR3 is made up of 14 amino acids. Germline V CDR1 and CDR2: SQVTM, ANQGSEA. Deletions cut 2 bases from V and 8 bases from J, with 16 bases between. One entry per CDR3 protein, called by TCRdb with MiXCR from the 5' RACE reads. The sample holds roughly 68,000 distinct CDR3 sequences, more than 5.5% seen once. This clonotype was seen a few times. The chain has TRBV29-1 and TRBJ2-1, with a tentative D call TRBD2 (6 bases). The source of this sequence is a male donor with ankylosing spondylitis. The sequenced sample was synovial fluid, either unsorted or a sorted T cell fraction (not recorded which). The CDR3 spells CSVEPGLVLDEQFF. CDR3 DNA: TGCAGCGTTGAACCGGGACTGGTTTTGGATGAGCAGTTCTTC.